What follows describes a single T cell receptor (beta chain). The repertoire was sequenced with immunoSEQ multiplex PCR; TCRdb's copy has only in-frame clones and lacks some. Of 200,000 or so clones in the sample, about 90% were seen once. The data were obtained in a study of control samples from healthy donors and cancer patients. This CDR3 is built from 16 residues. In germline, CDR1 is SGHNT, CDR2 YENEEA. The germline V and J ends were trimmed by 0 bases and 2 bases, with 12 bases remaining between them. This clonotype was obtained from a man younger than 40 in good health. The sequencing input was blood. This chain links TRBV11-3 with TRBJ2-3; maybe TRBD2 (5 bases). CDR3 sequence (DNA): TGTGCCAGCAGCTTAGATGGAGGTAGACCCACAGATACGCAGTATTTT. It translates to CASSLDGGRPTDTQYF.